The TCR beta chain under discussion was sequenced for a study of shared clonotypes between healthy human individuals. Study-level background: Researchers assigned three CD4 naive, three CD4 memory, two CD8 naive and one CD8 memory plate to each donor. Whole-study results and caveats: Memory subsets generally showed smaller estimated richness than naive subsets did.

This clone was found once. Its target is not known. The assay was immunoSEQ multiplex PCR, and TCRdb's table has in-frame clones only and misses some. This table has 1,500,000 or so clones, roughly 97% appearing once. The origin of this receptor is a young man in good health. The sample was naive CD4+ T cells sorted from blood. Subset here: CD45RA+ positively selected.

The CDR3 bases are TGTGCCAGCAAGCTGGTGACAGGACGACAGCCCCAGCATTTT. This encodes CASKLVTGRQPQHF. V gene TRBV2 combines with J gene TRBJ1-5, with D maybe TRBD1 (6 bases). Germline loops: CDR1 SNHLY, CDR2 FYNNEI. V lost 7 bases and J lost 7, with 17 bases in between. CDR3 length equals 14 residues.